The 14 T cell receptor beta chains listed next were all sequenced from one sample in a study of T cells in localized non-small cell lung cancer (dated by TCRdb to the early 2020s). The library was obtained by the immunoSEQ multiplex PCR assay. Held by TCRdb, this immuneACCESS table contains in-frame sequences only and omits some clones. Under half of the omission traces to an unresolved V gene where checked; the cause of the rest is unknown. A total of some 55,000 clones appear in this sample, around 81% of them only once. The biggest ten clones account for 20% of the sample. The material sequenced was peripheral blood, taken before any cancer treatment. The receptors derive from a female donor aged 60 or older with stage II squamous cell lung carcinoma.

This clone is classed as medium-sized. The CDR3 protein is CASSKQTGPSNYGYTF. The CDR3 nucleotides read TGTGCCAGCAGCAAACAGACAGGACCATCTAACTATGGCTACACCTTC. V gene TRBV7-2 combines with J gene TRBJ1-2; perhaps TRBD1 as D (6 bases). CDR1 SGHTA and CDR2 FQGNSA come from the germline V gene. Trimming took 5 bases from V and 0 from J, leaving 16 bases between them. The CDR3 is 16 amino acids.

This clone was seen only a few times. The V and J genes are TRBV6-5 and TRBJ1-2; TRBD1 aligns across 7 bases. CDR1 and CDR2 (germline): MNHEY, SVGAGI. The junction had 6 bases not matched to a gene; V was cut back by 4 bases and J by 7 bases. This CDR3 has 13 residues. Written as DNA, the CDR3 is TGTGCCAGCAGTTTACAGGGGATAGGTGGCTACACCTTC. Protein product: CASSLQGIGGYTF.

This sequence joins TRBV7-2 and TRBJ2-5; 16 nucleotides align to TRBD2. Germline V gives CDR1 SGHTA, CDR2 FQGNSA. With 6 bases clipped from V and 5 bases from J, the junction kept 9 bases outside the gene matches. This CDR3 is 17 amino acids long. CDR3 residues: CASSSPGLAGGRETQYF. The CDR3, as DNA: TGTGCCAGCAGTTCACCGGGACTAGCGGGGGGGCGTGAGACCCAGTACTTC.

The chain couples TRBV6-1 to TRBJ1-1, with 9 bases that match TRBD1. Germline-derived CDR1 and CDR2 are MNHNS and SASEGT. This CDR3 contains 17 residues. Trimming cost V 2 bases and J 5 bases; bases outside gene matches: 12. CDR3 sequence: CASSERVGTGRRTEAFF. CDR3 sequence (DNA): TGTGCCAGCAGTGAAAGGGTGGGGACAGGGAGGAGAACTGAAGCTTTCTTT.

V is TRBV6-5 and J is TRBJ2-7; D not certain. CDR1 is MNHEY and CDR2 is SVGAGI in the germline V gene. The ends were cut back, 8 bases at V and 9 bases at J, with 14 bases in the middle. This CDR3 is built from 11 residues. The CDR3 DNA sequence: TGTGCCAGCTCAGAAGGGTATAGGCAGTACTTC. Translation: CASSEGYRQYF.

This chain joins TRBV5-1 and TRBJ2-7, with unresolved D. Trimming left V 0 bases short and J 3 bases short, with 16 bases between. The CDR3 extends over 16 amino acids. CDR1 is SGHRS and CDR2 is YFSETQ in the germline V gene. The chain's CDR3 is CASSLVVSPDGYEQYF. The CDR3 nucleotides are TGCGCCAGCAGCTTGGTGGTCAGCCCGGATGGCTACGAGCAGTACTTC.

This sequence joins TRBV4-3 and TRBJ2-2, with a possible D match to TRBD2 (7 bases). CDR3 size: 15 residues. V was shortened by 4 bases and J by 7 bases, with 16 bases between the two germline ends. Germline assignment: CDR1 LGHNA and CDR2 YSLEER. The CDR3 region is CASSLEGGGGGELFF. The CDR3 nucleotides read TGCGCCAGCAGCCTGGAAGGGGGGGGCGGCGGGGAGCTGTTTTTT.

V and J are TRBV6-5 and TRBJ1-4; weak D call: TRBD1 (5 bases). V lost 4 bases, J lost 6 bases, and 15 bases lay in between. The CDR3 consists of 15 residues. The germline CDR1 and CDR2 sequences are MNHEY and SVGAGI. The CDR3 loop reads CASSFGQKAYEKLFF. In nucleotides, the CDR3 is TGTGCCAGCAGTTTCGGACAAAAAGCCTATGAAAAACTGTTTTTT.

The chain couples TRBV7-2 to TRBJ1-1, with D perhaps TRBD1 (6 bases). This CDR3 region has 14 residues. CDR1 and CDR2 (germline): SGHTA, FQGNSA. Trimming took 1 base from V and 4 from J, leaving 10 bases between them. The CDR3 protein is CASSLDRVTTEAFF. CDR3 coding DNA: TGTGCCAGCAGCTTAGACAGGGTGACCACTGAAGCTTTCTTT.

The CDR3 nucleotides read TGTGCCAGCAGCCGGGACAGGGCTGGCGGAAACACCATATATTTT. Translated, it gives CASSRDRAGGNTIYF. This chain joins TRBV4-2 and TRBJ1-3; the match to TRBD1 covers 9 bases. The V gene end was trimmed by 4 bases and the J gene end by 4 bases; junction bases not matched to a gene: 5. The germline CDR1 and CDR2 sequences are LGHNA and YNFKEQ. The CDR3 consists of 15 residues.

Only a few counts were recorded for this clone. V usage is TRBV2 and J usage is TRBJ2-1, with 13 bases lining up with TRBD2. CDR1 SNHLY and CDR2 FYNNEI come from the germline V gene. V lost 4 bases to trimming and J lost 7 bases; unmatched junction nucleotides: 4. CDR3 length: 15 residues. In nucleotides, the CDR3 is TGTGCCAGCAGTGGGACTAGCGGGGGCCATAATGAGCAGTTCTTC. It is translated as CASSGTSGGHNEQFF.

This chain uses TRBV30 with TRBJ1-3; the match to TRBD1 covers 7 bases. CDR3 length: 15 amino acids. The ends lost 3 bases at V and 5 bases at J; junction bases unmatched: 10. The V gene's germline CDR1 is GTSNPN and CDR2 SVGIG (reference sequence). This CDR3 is CAWSQGGARRNTIYF. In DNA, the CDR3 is TGTGCCTGGAGCCAGGGGGGGGCTCGAAGAAACACCATATATTTT. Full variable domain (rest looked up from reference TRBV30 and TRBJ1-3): SQTIHQWPATLVQPVGSPLSLECTVEGTSNPNLYWYRQAAGRGLQLLFYSVGIGQISSEVPQNLSASRPQDRQFILSSKKLLLSDSGFYLCAWSQGGARRNTIYFGEGSWLTVV.

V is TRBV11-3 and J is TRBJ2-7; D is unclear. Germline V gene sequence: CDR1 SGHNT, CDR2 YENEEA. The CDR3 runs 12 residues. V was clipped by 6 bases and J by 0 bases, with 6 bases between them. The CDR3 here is CASRGISYEQYF. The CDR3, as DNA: TGTGCCAGCAGGGGAATCTCCTACGAGCAGTACTTC.

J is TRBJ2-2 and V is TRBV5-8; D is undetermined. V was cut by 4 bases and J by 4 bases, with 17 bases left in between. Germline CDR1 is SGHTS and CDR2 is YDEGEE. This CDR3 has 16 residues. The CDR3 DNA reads TGTGCCAGCAGCACGGAGTGGGGTGCCGGCACCGGGGAGCTGTTTTTT. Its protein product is CASSTEWGAGTGELFF. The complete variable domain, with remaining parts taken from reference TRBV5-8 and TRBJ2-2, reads EAGVTQSPTHLIKTRGQQATLRCSPISGHTSVYWYQQALGLGLQFLLWYDEGEERNRGNFPPRFSGRQFPNYSSELNVNALELEDSALYLCASSTEWGAGTGELFFGEGSRLTVL.